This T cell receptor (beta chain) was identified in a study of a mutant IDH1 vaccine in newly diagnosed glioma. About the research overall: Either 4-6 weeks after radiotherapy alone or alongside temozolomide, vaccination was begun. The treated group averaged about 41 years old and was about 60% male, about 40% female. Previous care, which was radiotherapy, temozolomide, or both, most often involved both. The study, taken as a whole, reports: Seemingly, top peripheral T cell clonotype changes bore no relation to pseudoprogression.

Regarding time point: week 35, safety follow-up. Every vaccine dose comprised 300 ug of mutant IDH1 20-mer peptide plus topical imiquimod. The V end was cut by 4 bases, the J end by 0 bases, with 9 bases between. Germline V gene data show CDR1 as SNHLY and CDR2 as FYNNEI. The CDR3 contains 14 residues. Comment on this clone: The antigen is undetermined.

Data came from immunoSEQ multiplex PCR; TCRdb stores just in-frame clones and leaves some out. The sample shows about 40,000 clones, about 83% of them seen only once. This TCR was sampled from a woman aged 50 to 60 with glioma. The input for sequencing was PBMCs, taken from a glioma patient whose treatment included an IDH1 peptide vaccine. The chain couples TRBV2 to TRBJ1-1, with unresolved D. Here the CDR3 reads CASSVGVLNTEAFF. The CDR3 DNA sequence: TGTGCCAGCAGTGTTGGAGTCCTGAACACTGAAGCTTTCTTT.